This TCR beta chain was obtained from a study of PD-1 blockade in classical Hodgkin lymphoma. Overall study findings and caveats: The CD4+ diversity rise by C4D1 was clearest in complete responders. For complete responders, baseline diversity was comparable to that of newly diagnosed patients.

Profiling relied on immunoSEQ multiplex PCR, and the TCRdb table lists in-frame clones only, not all of them. This table has 120,000 to 150,000 clones, less than 80% appearing once. Every patient experienced relapse after autologous stem cell transplantation, and brentuximab vedotin exposure varied. Details on this clone: Its specificity is not known.

This CDR3 is built from 15 residues. V lost 7 bases, J lost 8 bases, and 14 bases stayed unmatched. Germline V lookup: CDR1 LNHDA, CDR2 SQIVND (reference sequence). The specimen comprised peripheral blood mononuclear cells (PBMCs), sampled before the second cycle of nivolumab. This sequence originates from a human donor with classical Hodgkin lymphoma. The chain carries TRBV19 and TRBJ2-3, with TRBD2 matching 8 bases. The CDR3 loop reads CASTSLAERGSTQYF. In DNA form, the CDR3 reads TGTGCCAGTACCTCACTAGCGGAGAGAGGGAGTACGCAGTATTTT.